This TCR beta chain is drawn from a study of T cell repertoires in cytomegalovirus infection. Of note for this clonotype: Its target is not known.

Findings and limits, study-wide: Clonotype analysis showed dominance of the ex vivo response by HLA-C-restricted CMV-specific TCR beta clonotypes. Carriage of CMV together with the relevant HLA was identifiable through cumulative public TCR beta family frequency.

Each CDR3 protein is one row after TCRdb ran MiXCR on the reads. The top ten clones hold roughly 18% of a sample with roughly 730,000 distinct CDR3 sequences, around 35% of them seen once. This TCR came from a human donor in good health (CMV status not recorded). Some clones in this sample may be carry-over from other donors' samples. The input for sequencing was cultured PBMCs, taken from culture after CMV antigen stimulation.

This CDR3 reads CATKPWTEAFF. The CDR3, as DNA: TGTGCCACCAAGCCATGGACTGAAGCTTTCTTT. The rearrangement joins TRBV6-6 to TRBJ1-1; D uncertain. The V and J ends lost 10 bases and 5 bases respectively, with 11 bases between them. Germline CDR1 is MNHNY and CDR2 is SVGAGI (reference sequence). This CDR3 contains 11 residues.